This T cell receptor beta chain derives from a study of molecular identifiers for immune sequencing clone quantification. The wider study: Replicates partitioned RNA from 20,000 or 100,000 naive CD8 cells into five parts, sequencing four.

Sorted naive CD8 T cells were those defined as CD8+CD4-CCR7+CD45RA+. This clonotype was recorded a few times. The target antigen is unknown. As previously described, bulk TCR libraries were made using listed TCR primers. A single record per CDR3 protein comes from TCRdb applying MiXCR to the PCR reads. This table has about 640,000 distinct CDR3 sequences, roughly 21% appearing once. CDR3 length equals 17 residues. Trimming cost V 5 bases and J 6 bases; bases outside gene matches: 10. General study findings and limits: Under 1% of molecules in naive cells, but over 98% of effector molecules, belonged to clones above 20 RNA copies.

Sample: naive CD8+ T cells from blood, with Jurkat cell RNA spiked in. The subset: FACS-sorted CD8+CD4-CCR7+CD45RA+ naive T cells. This clonotype was obtained from a human donor in good health. Some libraries in this study had Jurkat cell RNA spiked in. The chain employs TRBV12-3 or TRBV12-4 and TRBJ2-3; 14 bases are a match to TRBD2. This chain's CDR3 is CASSPGLAGGGVDTQYF. In nucleotides, the CDR3 is TGTGCCAGCAGTCCCGGACTAGCGGGGGGCGGGGTGGATACGCAGTATTTT.